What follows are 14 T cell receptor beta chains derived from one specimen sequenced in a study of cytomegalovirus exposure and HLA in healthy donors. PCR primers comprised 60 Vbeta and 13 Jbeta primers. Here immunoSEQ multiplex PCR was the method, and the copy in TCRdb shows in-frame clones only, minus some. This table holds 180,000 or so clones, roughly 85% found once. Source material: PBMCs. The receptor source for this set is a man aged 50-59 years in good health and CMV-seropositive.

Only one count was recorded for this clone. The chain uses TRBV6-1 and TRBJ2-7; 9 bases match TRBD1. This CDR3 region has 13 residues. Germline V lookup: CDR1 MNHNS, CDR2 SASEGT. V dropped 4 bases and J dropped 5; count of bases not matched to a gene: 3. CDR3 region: CASSARDRDEQYF. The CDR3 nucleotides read TGTGCCAGCAGTGCGAGGGACAGGGACGAGCAGTACTTC.

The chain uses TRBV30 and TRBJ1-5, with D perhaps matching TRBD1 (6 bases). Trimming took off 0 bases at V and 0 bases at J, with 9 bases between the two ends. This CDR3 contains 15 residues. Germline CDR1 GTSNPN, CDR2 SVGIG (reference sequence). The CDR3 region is CAWSVGGNSNQPQHF. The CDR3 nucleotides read TGTGCCTGGAGTGTAGGGGGAAATAGCAATCAGCCCCAGCATTTT.

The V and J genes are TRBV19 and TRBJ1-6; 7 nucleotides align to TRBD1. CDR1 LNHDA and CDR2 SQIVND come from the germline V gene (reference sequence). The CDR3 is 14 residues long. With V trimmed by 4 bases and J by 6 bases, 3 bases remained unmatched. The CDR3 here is CASSRDSLNSPLHF. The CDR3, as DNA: TGTGCCAGTAGTAGGGACAGTCTTAATTCACCCCTCCACTTT.

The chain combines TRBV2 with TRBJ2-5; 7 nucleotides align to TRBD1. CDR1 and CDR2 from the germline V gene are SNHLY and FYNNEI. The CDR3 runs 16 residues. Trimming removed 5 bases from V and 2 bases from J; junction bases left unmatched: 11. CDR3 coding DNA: TGTGCCAGCAGTAAAGGGACAGTAACGACTCAAGAGACCCAGTACTTC. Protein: CASSKGTVTTQETQYF.

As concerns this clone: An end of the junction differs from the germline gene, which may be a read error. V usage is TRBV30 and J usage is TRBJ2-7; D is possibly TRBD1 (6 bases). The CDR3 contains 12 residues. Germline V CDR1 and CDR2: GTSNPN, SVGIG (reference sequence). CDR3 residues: CAWSVVNRAKCF. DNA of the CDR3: TGTGCCTGGAGTGTGGTAAACAGGGCAAAGTGCTTC. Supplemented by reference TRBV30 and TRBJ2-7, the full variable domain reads SQTIHQWPATLVQPVGSPLSLECTVEGTSNPNLYWYRQAAGRGLQLLFYSVGIGQISSEVPQNLSASRPQDRQFILSSKKLLLSDSGFYLCAWSVVNRAKCFGPGTRLTVT.

CDR3 residues: CASRDRGRTDTQYF. In DNA form, the CDR3 reads TGTGCCAGCAGGGACAGGGGGAGAACAGATACGCAGTATTTT. The chain is built from TRBV6-5 and TRBJ2-3; TRBD1 aligns across 10 bases. V lost 6 bases to trimming and J lost 3 bases; unmatched junction nucleotides: 3. Germline V gene lookup returns CDR1 MNHEY and CDR2 SVGAGI. CDR3 size: 14 residues.

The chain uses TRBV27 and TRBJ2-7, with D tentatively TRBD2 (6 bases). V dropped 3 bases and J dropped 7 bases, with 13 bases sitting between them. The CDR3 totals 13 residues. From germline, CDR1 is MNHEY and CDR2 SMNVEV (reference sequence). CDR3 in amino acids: CASSFGGVGEQYF. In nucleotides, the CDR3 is TGTGCCAGCAGTTTTGGCGGGGTGGGGGAGCAGTACTTC.

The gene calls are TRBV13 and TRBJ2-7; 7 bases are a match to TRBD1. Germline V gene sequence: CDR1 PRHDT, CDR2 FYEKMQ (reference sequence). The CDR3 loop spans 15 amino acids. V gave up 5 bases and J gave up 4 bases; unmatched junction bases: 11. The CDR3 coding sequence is TGTGCCAGCAGCCGACAGGGTTCTGGAAAATACGAGCAGTACTTC. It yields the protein CASSRQGSGKYEQYF.

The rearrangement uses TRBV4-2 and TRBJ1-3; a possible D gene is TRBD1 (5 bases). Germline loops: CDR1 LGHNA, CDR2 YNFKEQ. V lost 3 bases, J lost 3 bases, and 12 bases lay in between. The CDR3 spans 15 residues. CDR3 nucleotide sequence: TGTGCCAGCAGCCAGAAGACAGTAGGTGGAAACACCATATATTTT. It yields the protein CASSQKTVGGNTIYF.

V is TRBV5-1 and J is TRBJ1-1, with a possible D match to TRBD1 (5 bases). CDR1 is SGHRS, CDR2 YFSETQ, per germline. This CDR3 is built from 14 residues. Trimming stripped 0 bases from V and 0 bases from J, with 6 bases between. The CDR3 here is CASSLVGVNTEAFF. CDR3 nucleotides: TGCGCCAGCAGCTTGGTAGGGGTGAACACTGAAGCTTTCTTT.

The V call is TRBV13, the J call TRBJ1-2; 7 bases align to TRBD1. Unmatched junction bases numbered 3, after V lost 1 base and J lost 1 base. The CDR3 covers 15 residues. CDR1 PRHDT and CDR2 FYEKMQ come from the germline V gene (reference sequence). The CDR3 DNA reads TGTGCCAGCAGCTTAGCGCCAGGGGGTAACTATGGCTACACCTTC. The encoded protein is CASSLAPGGNYGYTF.

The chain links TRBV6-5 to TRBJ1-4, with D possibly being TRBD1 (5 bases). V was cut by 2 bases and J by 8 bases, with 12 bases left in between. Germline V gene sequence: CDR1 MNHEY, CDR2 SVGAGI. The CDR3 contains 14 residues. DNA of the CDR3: TGTGCCAGCAGTTACAGGTCAGGGAGGGAAAAACTGTTTTTT. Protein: CASSYRSGREKLFF.

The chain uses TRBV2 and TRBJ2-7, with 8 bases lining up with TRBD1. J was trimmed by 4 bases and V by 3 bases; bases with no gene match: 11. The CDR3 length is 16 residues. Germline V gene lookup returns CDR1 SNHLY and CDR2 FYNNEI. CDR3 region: CASSEGGTGGLYEQYV. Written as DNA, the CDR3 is TGTGCCAGCAGTGAGGGGGGTACAGGGGGTCTATACGAGCAGTACGTC.

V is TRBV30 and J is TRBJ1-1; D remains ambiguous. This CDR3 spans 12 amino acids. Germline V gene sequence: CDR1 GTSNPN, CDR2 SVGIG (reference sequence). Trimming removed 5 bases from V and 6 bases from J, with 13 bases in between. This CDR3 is CAWGEEAAEAFF. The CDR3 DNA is TGTGCCTGGGGGGAGGAAGCGGCTGAAGCTTTCTTT. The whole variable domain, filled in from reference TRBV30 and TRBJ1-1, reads SQTIHQWPATLVQPVGSPLSLECTVEGTSNPNLYWYRQAAGRGLQLLFYSVGIGQISSEVPQNLSASRPQDRQFILSSKKLLLSDSGFYLCAWGEEAAEAFFGQGTRLTVV.